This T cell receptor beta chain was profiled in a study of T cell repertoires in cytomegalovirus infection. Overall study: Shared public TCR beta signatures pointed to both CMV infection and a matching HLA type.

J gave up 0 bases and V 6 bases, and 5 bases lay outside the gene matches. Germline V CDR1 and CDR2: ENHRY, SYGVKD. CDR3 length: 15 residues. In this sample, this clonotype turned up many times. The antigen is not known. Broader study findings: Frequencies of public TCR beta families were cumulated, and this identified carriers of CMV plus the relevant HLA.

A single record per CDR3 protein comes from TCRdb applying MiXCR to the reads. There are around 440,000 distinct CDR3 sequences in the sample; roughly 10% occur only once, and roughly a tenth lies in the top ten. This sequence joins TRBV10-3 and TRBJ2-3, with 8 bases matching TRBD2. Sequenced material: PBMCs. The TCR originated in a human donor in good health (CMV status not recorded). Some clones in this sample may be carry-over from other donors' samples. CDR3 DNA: TGTGCCATCAGAAAGACTAGCGCCAGCACAGATACGCAGTATTTT. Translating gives CAIRKTSASTDTQYF.